This T cell receptor beta chain was observed in a study of CD8 T cells in ankylosing spondylitis. TCRdb independently ran MiXCR on the 5' RACE reads; one entry per CDR3 protein. This table holds 180,000 or so distinct CDR3 sequences, approximately 10% found once. With 1 base removed from V and 7 bases from J, the gap between germline ends came to 19 bases. The CDR3 is 16 amino acids. Study observations and caveats: The clones that were linked to disease were reported to be significantly enriched in matched synovial fluid samples from ankylosing spondylitis patients. About 8 highly homologous variants made up a TCR beta motif, and this motif appeared characteristic of ankylosing spondylitis blood. Previous work reported some of these motif variants in the synovial fluid and blood of reactive arthritis.

This clonotype was seen repeatedly, ten times or more. Its antigen remains unknown. The sequencing sample was made of blood, either unsorted or a sorted T cell fraction (not recorded which). The J gene is TRBJ1-2, the V gene TRBV12-3 or TRBV12-4; weak D call: TRBD1 (6 bases). The TCR sequence derives from a male donor with ankylosing spondylitis or in good health (not recorded which). CDR3 DNA sequence: TGTGCCAGCAGTTTAGTTGGCGGGGGGCCCACTGGTGGCTACACCTTC. Encoded protein: CASSLVGGGPTGGYTF.